Shown below are 15 T cell receptor beta chains from a single sample sequenced in a study of T cell changes during pregnancy in multiple sclerosis (dated by TCRdb to between 2019 and 2020). Library method: the immunoSEQ multiplex PCR assay. This is the immuneACCESS table as TCRdb keeps it, with only in-frame sequences that have V and J called. A part of the clones is gone; compared with another copy, unresolved V genes explain less than half, and the rest is unexplained. The sample table holds about 49,000 clones, of which 90% to 95% were seen once. About 5.5% of the sample is in the top ten clones. Here the sequenced sample was CD8+ T cells from peripheral blood mononuclear cells, taken before pregnancy. The receptors derive from a female donor with multiple sclerosis, enrolled in a pregnancy study.

The rearrangement joins TRBV4-1 to TRBJ2-7; D perhaps matches TRBD1 (5 bases). CDR1 MGHRA and CDR2 YSYEKL come from the germline V gene. The CDR3 has 13 residues. V lost 1 base and J lost 9, with 13 bases in between. The CDR3 nucleotides are TGCGCCAGCAGCCAAGCCAGGGCCAGTCTGCAGTACTTC. It is translated as CASSQARASLQYF.

The CDR3 DNA follows: TGTGCCAGCAGCTTGGGGACAGGGGTCTACGAGCAGTACTTC. This encodes CASSLGTGVYEQYF. V usage is TRBV5-6 and J usage is TRBJ2-7, with 9 bases lining up with TRBD1. The ends lost 0 bases at V and 3 bases at J; junction bases unmatched: 1. The CDR3 has 14 amino acids. CDR1 and CDR2 (germline): SGHDT, YYEEEE.

The chain couples TRBV2 to TRBJ1-5, with a weak D call TRBD1 (6 bases). Germline assignment: CDR1 SNHLY and CDR2 FYNNEI. Deletions cut 7 bases from V and 5 bases from J, with 15 bases between. CDR3 length: 14 residues. The CDR3 here is CASMLGTLYQPQHF. CDR3 DNA: TGTGCCAGCATGCTCGGGACACTATATCAGCCCCAGCATTTT.

The V call is TRBV5-1, the J call TRBJ1-1, with 9 bases matching TRBD1. From germline, CDR1 is SGHRS and CDR2 YFSETQ. V trimming: 4 bases; J trimming: 5 bases; junction bases outside the gene matches: 15. The CDR3 loop spans 17 amino acids. The CDR3 protein is CASSPVHTDRGGTEAFF. Written as DNA, the CDR3 is TGCGCCAGCAGCCCCGTTCATACGGACAGGGGTGGGACTGAAGCTTTCTTT.

This clone was recorded once. The chain uses TRBV9 and TRBJ1-4; D call uncertain. V shed 7 bases and J shed 0 bases, with 10 bases lying between them. The CDR3 loop spans 14 amino acids. Germline values: CDR1 SGDLS, CDR2 YYNGEE. The CDR3 here is CASGETATNEKLFF. The CDR3 nucleotides read TGTGCCAGCGGAGAAACCGCAACTAATGAAAAACTGTTTTTT. Drawing the rest from reference TRBV9 and TRBJ1-4, the complete variable domain is DSGVTQTPKHLITATGQRVTLRCSPRSGDLSVYWYQQSLDQGLQFLIQYYNGEERAKGNILERFSAQQFPDLHSELNLSSLELGDSALYFCASGETATNEKLFFGSGTQLSVL.

This sequence joins TRBV6-5 and TRBJ2-7, with a tentative D call TRBD2 (5 bases). V lost 5 bases to trimming and J lost 3 bases, with 8 bases between them. This CDR3 has 12 amino acids. Germline values: CDR1 MNHEY, CDR2 SVGAGI. The CDR3 loop is CASSPEGYEQYF. The CDR3, as DNA: TGTGCCAGCAGTCCCGAGGGCTACGAGCAGTACTTC.

The chain joins TRBV9 to TRBJ2-2, with TRBD1 matching over 7 bases. Trimming took 1 base from V and 2 from J; bases not matched to a gene: 5. CDR1 and CDR2 (germline): SGDLS, YYNGEE. This CDR3 comprises 16 residues. For the CDR3, the DNA is TGTGCCAGCAGCGTACGAGAGGGGGCAAACACCGGGGAGCTGTTTTTT. The encoded protein is CASSVREGANTGELFF.

V usage is TRBV30 and J usage is TRBJ1-1; D call uncertain. The CDR3 sequence is 10 residues long. The germline gives CDR1 GTSNPN, CDR2 SVGIG (reference sequence). Trimming cost V 2 bases and J 8 bases, with 6 bases left between them. CDR3 sequence (DNA): TGTGCCTGGAGTTTGCAGGAAGCTTTCTTT. This codes for CAWSLQEAFF.

The V and J genes are TRBV28 and TRBJ2-1, with 7 positions matching TRBD1. Germline lookup yields CDR1 MDHEN and CDR2 SYDVKM. V lost 5 bases, J lost 6 bases, and 7 bases stayed unmatched. This CDR3 spans 14 amino acids. In DNA form, the CDR3 reads TGTGCCAGCAGTCCGGGACAGACACCCAATGAGCAGTTCTTC. This translates into CASSPGQTPNEQFF.

The rearrangement uses TRBV29-1 and TRBJ1-2, with 7 bases identical to TRBD1. V was clipped by 4 bases and J by 4 bases; unmatched bases: 12. The CDR3 runs 15 residues. Germline-derived CDR1 and CDR2 are SQVTM and ANQGSEA. The CDR3 loop reads CSVVTLTGLTYGYTF. The CDR3 DNA sequence: TGCAGCGTTGTTACACTGACAGGGCTTACCTATGGCTACACCTTC.

The V call is TRBV9, the J call TRBJ2-1, with D possibly being TRBD1 (5 bases). The V end was cut by 3 bases, the J end by 0 bases, with 13 bases between. This CDR3 is 16 amino acids long. Looked up from germline, CDR1 is SGDLS and CDR2 is YYNGEE. The CDR3 DNA follows: TGTGCCAGCAGCGGCCTTACAGGCGGCTCCTACAATGAGCAGTTCTTC. It yields the protein CASSGLTGGSYNEQFF.

This clone appeared a few times. The chain combines TRBV4-1 with TRBJ1-2, with D possibly TRBD1 on 5 matching bases. Germline V gene lookup returns CDR1 MGHRA and CDR2 YSYEKL. V was shortened by 4 bases and J by 4 bases, with 16 bases between the two germline ends. The CDR3 sequence is 15 residues long. The CDR3, as DNA: TGCGCCAGCAGCCGAGACGCGGCAGGGCCCTATGGCTACACCTTC. It yields the protein CASSRDAAGPYGYTF.

The chain couples TRBV29-1 to TRBJ2-3, with TRBD2 matching 9 bases. The CDR3 covers 13 residues. V lost 8 bases, J lost 3 bases, and 6 bases stayed unmatched. CDR1 SQVTM and CDR2 ANQGSEA come from the germline V gene. The CDR3 reads CSPLAGLTDTQYF. The CDR3 bases are TGCAGCCCTCTAGCGGGACTAACAGATACGCAGTATTTT.

J is TRBJ2-5 and V is TRBV28; no clear D. Germline CDR1 reads MDHEN; CDR2 reads SYDVKM. This CDR3 contains 12 residues. Trimming left V 6 bases short and J 0 bases short, with 5 bases between. Written as DNA, the CDR3 is TGTGCCAGCAGCCCTTACCAAGAGACCCAGTACTTC. Residues: CASSPYQETQYF.

This sequence joins TRBV9 and TRBJ2-1; perhaps TRBD2 as D (6 bases). The CDR3 sequence is 15 residues long. CDR1 and CDR2 from the germline V gene are SGDLS and YYNGEE. V was cut by 0 bases and J by 7 bases, with 14 bases left in between. Written as DNA, the CDR3 is TGTGCCAGCAGCGTAGCGGGAGAAACGAATAATGAGCAGTTCTTC. Translating it yields CASSVAGETNNEQFF. Using reference TRBV9 and TRBJ2-1 for the parts outside the CDR3, the full variable domain is DSGVTQTPKHLITATGQRVTLRCSPRSGDLSVYWYQQSLDQGLQFLIQYYNGEERAKGNILERFSAQQFPDLHSELNLSSLELGDSALYFCASSVAGETNNEQFFGPGTRLTVL.